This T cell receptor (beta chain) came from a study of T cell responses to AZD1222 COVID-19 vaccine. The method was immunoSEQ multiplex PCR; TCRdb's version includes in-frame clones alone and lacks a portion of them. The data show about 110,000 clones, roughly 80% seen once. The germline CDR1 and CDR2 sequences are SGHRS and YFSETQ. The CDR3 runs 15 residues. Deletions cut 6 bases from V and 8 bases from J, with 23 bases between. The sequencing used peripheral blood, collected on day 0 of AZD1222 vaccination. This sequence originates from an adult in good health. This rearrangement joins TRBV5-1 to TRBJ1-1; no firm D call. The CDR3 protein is CASTPGSGGPTEAFF. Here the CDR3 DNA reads TGCGCCAGCACCCCAGGCTCGGGTGGCCCAACCGAAGCTTTCTTT.